The 9 T cell receptor beta chains presented below share a single source sample, sequenced in a study of human T cells and chemical hapten exposure (dated by TCRdb to the early 2020s). Reading the label with the study, this specimen's time point is: pre-sensitization, week 0. The sample's treatment or condition label, in plain terms: therapeutic diphenylcyclopropenone sensitization with weekly scalp DPC. Libraries were built with RACE. The sample was run on a NextSeq 500. TCRdb reanalyzed the raw reads on its own, using fastp at Q25 for trimming and MiXCR for clone calling, and kept in-frame beta chains. Here each entry gathers all rows of one CDR3 protein and keeps the most common genes and DNA. This sample comprises about 80,000 distinct CDR3 sequences, 12% to 15% of them detected only once. The biggest ten clones account for roughly 4.6% of the sample. The input for sequencing was whole blood, taken in connection with sensitization to the hapten diphenylcyclopropenone (DPC). These receptor sequences come from a woman in her fifties or sixties with alopecia areata. Some clones in this sample may be carry-over from other donors' samples.

The chain couples TRBV14 to TRBJ2-1; 8 bases fit TRBD1. The CDR3 sequence is 15 residues long. J lost 0 bases, V lost 4 bases, and 2 bases had no gene match. Germline CDR1 reads SGHDN; CDR2 reads FVKESK. For the CDR3, the DNA is TGTGCCAGCAGCCGGGACAGGAGCTCCTACAATGAGCAGTTCTTC. Translating gives CASSRDRSSYNEQFF.

The chain employs TRBV7-7 and TRBJ2-5; 9 bases are a match to TRBD1. V gave up 5 bases and J gave up 4 bases; unmatched junction bases: 5. Germline-derived CDR1 and CDR2 are SSHAT and FNYEAQ (reference sequence). This CDR3 comprises 14 residues. In DNA form, the CDR3 reads TGTGCCAGCAGCGCCAACAGGGGGCGAGAGACCCAGTACTTC. This gives the protein CASSANRGRETQYF.

This clonotype showed up many times. J is TRBJ1-5 and V is TRBV28, with D uncertain. Trimming took 4 bases from V and 2 from J, leaving 9 bases between them. The CDR3 covers 14 residues. Per germline, CDR1 MDHEN and CDR2 SYDVKM. The CDR3 bases are TGTGCCAGCAGTTCCCCAGGTGGCAATCAGCCCCAGCATTTT. Translating gives CASSSPGGNQPQHF.

The table lists this clonotype with a few counts. This chain links TRBV12-3 or TRBV12-4 with TRBJ2-4; D is unclear. The CDR3 runs 15 residues. Trimming took 5 bases from V and 0 from J, leaving 11 bases between them. The CDR3 DNA reads TGTGCCAGCAGTACTCCTTTTCTAGCCAAAAACATTCAGTACTTC. This sequence encodes CASSTPFLAKNIQYF.

The chain is built from TRBV7-9 and TRBJ2-1, with no clear D. The CDR3 is made up of 14 amino acids. The V gene lost 1 base and the J gene lost 10 bases, with 14 bases spanning the gap. Germline CDR1 is SEHNR and CDR2 is FQNEAQ (reference sequence). In DNA form, the CDR3 reads TGTGCCAGCAGCTTAGAGGTGGGGTCAAGCGAGCAGTTCTTC. Amino acids: CASSLEVGSSEQFF.

The chain uses TRBV3-1 and TRBJ1-4, with unresolved D. Trimming took 1 base from V and 12 from J, leaving 12 bases between them. Germline values: CDR1 LGHDT, CDR2 YNNKEL (reference sequence). CDR3 length: 13 amino acids. The CDR3 reads CASSQGQVLQLFF. The CDR3 DNA follows: TGTGCCAGCAGCCAAGGCCAGGTTCTCCAACTGTTTTTT.

The sample holds a few counts of this clonotype. The rearrangement uses TRBV28 and TRBJ2-7; TRBD1 aligns across 9 bases. CDR1 MDHEN and CDR2 SYDVKM come from the germline V gene. There are 16 residues in the CDR3. V lost 3 bases and J lost 5; bases outside the gene matches: 11. The CDR3: CASSFPRGQGIHEQYF. DNA of the CDR3: TGTGCCAGCAGTTTCCCCCGGGGACAGGGTATCCACGAGCAGTACTTC.

This clonotype has a single count. The chain joins TRBV19 to TRBJ2-5; a weak D match, TRBD2 (5 bases). The V gene's germline CDR1 is LNHDA and CDR2 SQIVND (reference sequence). The V gene lost 3 bases and the J gene lost 9 bases, with 8 bases spanning the gap. The CDR3 is 11 residues long. The CDR3 DNA reads TGTGCCAGTAGTATCGGGGTGGCCCAGTACTTC. Translation: CASSIGVAQYF.

This clonotype has a handful of counts. The chain recombines TRBV12-3 or TRBV12-4 with TRBJ1-2; D uncertain. V was clipped by 3 bases and J by 3 bases, with 8 bases between them. This CDR3 spans 13 amino acids. The CDR3 here is CASSFNGDYGYTF. CDR3 DNA: TGTGCCAGCAGTTTTAACGGTGACTATGGCTACACCTTC.